What follows are 24 T cell receptor beta chains derived from one specimen sequenced in a study of blood T cell repertoires in COVID-19. Generated by immunoSEQ multiplex PCR, the TCRdb table keeps only in-frame clones and is missing some. The top ten clones hold approximately 4.3% of a sample with nearly 110,000 clones, more than 70% of them seen once. Specimen: peripheral blood. These receptors all come from a man between 65 and 79 years old with acute or convalescent COVID-19.

In its sample, this clone was seen once. The chain carries TRBV3-1 (or the pseudogene TRBV3-2) and TRBJ2-7; TRBD2 is a possible D gene (6 bases). V gave up 7 bases and J gave up 2 bases, with 15 bases separating them. CDR3 length: 14 amino acids. The germline CDR1 and CDR2 sequences are LGHDT and YNNKEL (reference sequence). This chain's CDR3 is CASTQSGGTYEQYF. In DNA form, the CDR3 reads TGTGCCAGCACTCAGAGTGGCGGGACCTACGAGCAGTACTTC.

The chain links TRBV5-1 to TRBJ2-5; 8 bases agree with TRBD1. This CDR3 comprises 17 residues. Trimming cost V 3 bases and J 4 bases; bases outside gene matches: 14. Germline V gene data show CDR1 as SGHRS and CDR2 as YFSETQ. The CDR3 sequence is CASSSTRLGTGLETQYF. CDR3 sequence (DNA): TGCGCCAGCAGCTCGACACGACTCGGGACAGGTTTAGAGACCCAGTACTTC.

The rearrangement links TRBV18 to TRBJ2-3; TRBD2 matches 15 bases. Looked up from germline, CDR1 is KGHSH and CDR2 is LQKENI. The CDR3 sequence is 16 residues long. J gave up 4 bases and V 3 bases, and 2 bases lay outside the gene matches. The CDR3 nucleotides read TGTGCCAGCTCACCGGGACTAGCGGGGGGATCAGATACGCAGTATTTT. Amino acids: CASSPGLAGGSDTQYF.

The chain couples TRBV6-5 to TRBJ2-7, with TRBD2 as a possible D gene (7 bases). CDR1 MNHEY and CDR2 SVGAGI come from the germline V gene. This CDR3 contains 15 residues. The V and J ends lost 6 bases and 3 bases respectively, with 18 bases between them. CDR3 residues: CASRIQGGGFYEQYF. CDR3 sequence (DNA): TGTGCCAGCAGAATTCAGGGAGGGGGTTTCTACGAGCAGTACTTC.

Here the CDR3 reads CASSNNRGNQPQHF. CDR3 in DNA: TGTGCCAGCAGTAATAACAGGGGGAATCAGCCCCAGCATTTT. The chain has TRBV27 and TRBJ1-5; 8 bases line up with TRBD1. Looked up from germline, CDR1 is MNHEY and CDR2 is SMNVEV (reference sequence). The CDR3 consists of 14 residues. Losses at the gene ends were 5 bases for V and 4 bases for J; bases not matched to a gene: 4.

This chain links TRBV12-5 with TRBJ2-2; TRBD2 matches at 8 bases. The germline V gene has CDR1 LGHNT and CDR2 FRNRAP. Trimming removed 1 base from V and 3 bases from J; junction bases left unmatched: 7. CDR3 size: 17 residues. Written as DNA, the CDR3 is TGTGCTAGTGGTTTGGAGCCGGGGGGGCAGTACACCGGGGAGCTGTTTTTT. Its translation: CASGLEPGGQYTGELFF.

This chain joins TRBV27 and TRBJ2-7; TRBD1 matches 9 bases. The CDR3 has 14 amino acids. Losses at the gene ends were 3 bases for V and 6 bases for J; bases not matched to a gene: 6. Germline V CDR1 and CDR2: MNHEY, SMNVEV (reference sequence). The DNA of the CDR3 is TGTGCCAGCAGTTTTGGAACAGGGGGCCCCGAGCAGTACTTC. Translated: CASSFGTGGPEQYF.

The chain combines TRBV18 with TRBJ2-1; 9 positions match TRBD2. CDR3 length equals 14 residues. The germline V gene encodes CDR1 KGHSH and CDR2 LQKENI. V shed 7 bases and J 9 bases; nucleotides not matched to a gene: 10. CDR3 amino acids: CASFPTFSGGEQFF. The CDR3 bases are TGTGCCAGCTTCCCGACCTTTAGCGGGGGTGAGCAGTTCTTC.

This clone showed up just a few times. The chain joins TRBV4-2 to TRBJ2-2; D possibly corresponds to TRBD1 (6 bases). CDR3 size: 15 residues. The germline V gene encodes CDR1 LGHNA and CDR2 YNFKEQ. The V end lost 2 bases, the J end lost 6 bases, and 13 bases lay between the germline ends. The CDR3 region has the DNA TGTGCCAGCAGCCAATATACAGGGTCCCCCGGGGAGCTGTTTTTT. Its translation: CASSQYTGSPGELFF.

This chain uses TRBV10-3 with TRBJ1-4; TRBD1 might be the D (5 bases). Trimming cost V 2 bases and J 8 bases, with 12 bases left between them. The germline CDR1 and CDR2 sequences are ENHRY and SYGVKD. CDR3 length equals 14 residues. The CDR3 reads CAISEGARKEKLFF. The CDR3 nucleotides read TGTGCCATCAGTGAGGGGGCAAGGAAAGAAAAACTGTTTTTT.

The V call is TRBV19, the J call TRBJ2-1; 9 bases are a match to TRBD1. The CDR3 spans 15 residues. Germline CDR1 reads LNHDA; CDR2 reads SQIVND (reference sequence). The V and J ends lost 8 bases and 6 bases, in that order; junction bases with no gene match: 11. The DNA for the CDR3 is TGTGCCAGTCAAACGGGACAGGGTTTTCTCAATGAGCAGTTCTTC. It is translated as CASQTGQGFLNEQFF.

The V gene is TRBV19, the J gene TRBJ1-5; TRBD1 aligns across 7 bases. From germline, CDR1 is LNHDA and CDR2 SQIVND (reference sequence). The CDR3 has 15 residues. Trimming removed 6 bases from V and 9 bases from J; junction bases left unmatched: 14. CDR3 sequence: CASSSTGIGAGPQHF. The CDR3 coding sequence is TGTGCCAGTAGCTCGACAGGGATTGGGGCTGGGCCCCAGCATTTT.

The chain combines TRBV19 with TRBJ2-2, with TRBD1 matching over 9 bases. V lost 1 base, J lost 6 bases, and 3 bases stayed unmatched. The CDR3 spans 15 residues. From germline, CDR1 is LNHDA and CDR2 SQIVND (reference sequence). This CDR3 is CASSIAGQGSGELFF. Here the CDR3 DNA reads TGTGCCAGTAGTATAGCGGGACAGGGATCCGGGGAGCTGTTTTTT. Based on the CDR3 plus reference TRBV19 and TRBJ2-2, the full variable domain is DGGITQSPKYLFRKEGQNVTLSCEQNLNHDAMYWYRQDPGQGLRLIYYSQIVNDFQKGDIAEGYSVSREKKESFPLTVTSAQKNPTAFYLCASSIAGQGSGELFFGEGSRLTVL.

The J gene is TRBJ2-3, the V gene TRBV5-1, with 10 bases matching TRBD2. After removal of 7 bases from V and 6 bases from J, the junction contained 11 bases not matched to a gene. Germline V gene data show CDR1 as SGHRS and CDR2 as YFSETQ. The CDR3 runs to 15 residues. This chain's CDR3 is CASAPGLARSDTQYF. CDR3 coding DNA: TGCGCCAGCGCACCGGGACTAGCGCGATCGGATACGCAGTATTTT.

The table lists this clone with many counts. The chain recombines TRBV2 with TRBJ1-2; maybe TRBD1 (5 bases). The CDR3 totals 12 residues. Germline CDR1 reads SNHLY; CDR2 reads FYNNEI. Trimming pared 6 bases from V and 5 bases from J, leaving 10 bases between. In DNA form, the CDR3 reads TGTGCCAGCAGCCAGGGCGTGTATGGCTACACCTTC. Translation gives CASSQGVYGYTF.

The DNA of the CDR3 is TGTGCCAGCAAGTCAGAGGGGGTTAACACTGAAGCTTTCTTT. It encodes CASKSEGVNTEAFF. The chain links TRBV2 to TRBJ1-1; tentatively, D is TRBD1 (6 bases). Trimming stripped 7 bases from V and 2 bases from J, with 14 bases between. This CDR3 contains 14 residues. In germline, CDR1 is SNHLY, CDR2 FYNNEI.

This chain joins TRBV6-5 and TRBJ2-2; tentative D call: TRBD1 (6 bases). This CDR3 region has 15 residues. V gave up 5 bases and J gave up 2 bases, with 12 bases separating them. Germline V gene lookup returns CDR1 MNHEY and CDR2 SVGAGI. The CDR3: CASSQPGHNTGELFF. CDR3 DNA: TGTGCCAGCAGTCAGCCGGGACACAACACCGGGGAGCTGTTTTTT.

This chain connects TRBV12-5 to TRBJ2-1, with 11 bases fitting TRBD1. The ends lost 0 bases at V and 9 bases at J; junction bases unmatched: 1. The CDR3 has 14 amino acids. Germline V gene sequence: CDR1 LGHNT, CDR2 FRNRAP. The CDR3 loop is CASGLVGTGGEQFF. In DNA, the CDR3 is TGTGCTAGTGGTTTGGTAGGGACAGGGGGTGAGCAGTTCTTC.

This clone was detected only a few times. The rearrangement joins TRBV5-1 to TRBJ1-4; possibly TRBD1 for D (6 bases). The CDR3 is 15 amino acids. Per the germline V gene, CDR1 is SGHRS and CDR2 is YFSETQ. Deletions cut 2 bases from V and 0 bases from J, with 8 bases between. The CDR3 nucleotides read TGCGCCAGCAGCTTAACAGGGACAACTAATGAAAAACTGTTTTTT. The encoded protein is CASSLTGTTNEKLFF.

The chain has TRBV10-1 and TRBJ1-1; a weak D match, TRBD1 (5 bases). Germline V gene data show CDR1 as WNHNN and CDR2 as SYGVQD (reference sequence). This CDR3 contains 14 residues. V dropped 0 bases and J dropped 10 bases, with 15 bases sitting between them. CDR3 residues: CASSESRTPKGAFF. The DNA of the CDR3 is TGCGCCAGCAGTGAGTCGAGGACACCGAAGGGAGCTTTCTTT.

The chain carries TRBV19 and TRBJ1-5; TRBD1 matches at 7 bases. V lost 5 bases and J lost 0; bases outside the gene matches: 4. The V gene's germline CDR1 is LNHDA and CDR2 SQIVND (reference sequence). CDR3 length: 15 amino acids. The DNA for the CDR3 is TGTGCCAGTAGTCGCGGACAGGTTAGCAATCAGCCCCAGCATTTT. This gives the protein CASSRGQVSNQPQHF. Using reference TRBV19 and TRBJ1-5 for the parts outside the CDR3, the full variable domain is DGGITQSPKYLFRKEGQNVTLSCEQNLNHDAMYWYRQDPGQGLRLIYYSQIVNDFQKGDIAEGYSVSREKKESFPLTVTSAQKNPTAFYLCASSRGQVSNQPQHFGDGTRLSIL.

This clone turned up a few times. V and J are TRBV19 and TRBJ1-6, with a possible D match to TRBD1 (6 bases). There are 15 residues in the CDR3. With 3 bases removed from V and 7 bases from J, the gap between germline ends came to 13 bases. The germline gives CDR1 LNHDA, CDR2 SQIVND (reference sequence). The DNA of the CDR3 is TGTGCCAGTAGTATTGAGACAGGAACAAATTCACCCCTCCACTTT. It specifies CASSIETGTNSPLHF.

The chain is built from TRBV9 and TRBJ2-1, with TRBD2 identical over 9 bases. After removal of 0 bases from V and 2 bases from J, the junction contained 3 bases not matched to a gene. The CDR3 is made up of 16 amino acids. The V gene's germline CDR1 is SGDLS and CDR2 YYNGEE. CDR3 region: CASSVAAGGAYNEQFF. For the CDR3, the DNA is TGTGCCAGCAGCGTAGCAGCGGGGGGCGCCTACAATGAGCAGTTCTTC.

The V and J genes are TRBV6-5 and TRBJ2-7; D perhaps matches TRBD2 (5 bases). The CDR3 spans 15 residues. Per germline, CDR1 MNHEY and CDR2 SVGAGI. Trimming removed 2 bases at V and 2 bases at J, with 13 bases between. For the CDR3, the DNA is TGTGCCAGCAGTTACGACGGGATCGCCCCCTACGAGCAGTACTTC. This sequence encodes CASSYDGIAPYEQYF.